The rows below give T cell receptor beta chains drawn from one sample of a study of CD8 T cells in ankylosing spondylitis. From the 5' RACE reads, TCRdb called clonotypes with MiXCR, one entry per CDR3 protein. This table has over 700,000 distinct CDR3 sequences, around 19% appearing once. Material: blood, either unsorted or a sorted T cell fraction (not recorded which). These receptors were collected from a male donor with ankylosing spondylitis. Each CDR3 is given without its conserved first and last residue. Only part of the rows carry a size: once, few, many, or a class if the clone is expanded.

J gene | clone size | V gene | CDR3 protein
TRBJ2-2 | few | TRBV6-2/TRBV6-3 | ASSYRNPTSGRSTGELF
TRBJ2-3 | . | TRBV11-1 | ASSRLASASTDTQY
TRBJ1-6 | few | TRBV18 | ASSPSDSNNSPLH
TRBJ2-2 | . | TRBV20-1 | SARDWGNTGELF
TRBJ2-1 | few | TRBV24-1 | ATSRGVSYNEQF
TRBJ2-7 | few | TRBV4-2 | ASSLIGAGASYEQY
TRBJ1-4 | few | TRBV5-1 | ASSSWQPNEKLF
TRBJ2-5 | few | TRBV24-1 | ATSDPGQGPETQY
TRBJ1-1 | . | TRBV9 | ASSLPDSGRAF
TRBJ2-3 | few | TRBV4-3 | ASSQDRGGSGADTQY
TRBJ1-3 | few | TRBV4-1 | ASSQESGTFGNTIY
TRBJ2-7 | . | TRBV2 | ASSEALQSAETYEQY
TRBJ2-4 | few | TRBV12-3/TRBV12-4 | ASSRTLRG
TRBJ1-4 | few | TRBV6-1 | ASSEARSGTTNEKLF
TRBJ2-3 | . | TRBV4-2 | ASSQDKASSGGAGIGSTDTQY
TRBJ1-1 | once | TRBV20-1 | SASPAGLGSSEAF
TRBJ2-1 | . | TRBV20-1 | SARNGQAPAGEQF
TRBJ1-6 | few | TRBV6-5 | ASSYGTGVNSPLH
TRBJ1-2 | . | TRBV20-1 | SALPGGRDYGYT
TRBJ2-7 | few | TRBV7-2 | ASTNGSSYSEQY
TRBJ2-7 | few | TRBV12-3/TRBV12-4 | ASSSWDRDYEQY
TRBJ2-5 | . | TRBV7-9 | ASSLAAGGYQETQY
TRBJ2-7 | . | TRBV4-1 | ASSQDVSGTGDYEQY
TRBJ1-1 | many | TRBV12-3/TRBV12-4 | ASSLTPSGQTEAF
TRBJ1-6 | few | TRBV12-3/TRBV12-4 | ATQTRTENSPLH
TRBJ2-7 | many | TRBV13 | ASSLVGTGYGEQY
TRBJ2-7 | . | TRBV13 | ASSLGGDHSYEQY
TRBJ2-7 | . | TRBV29-1 | SVVVSGNEQY
TRBJ2-6 | . | TRBV2 | ASRGQGNSGANVLT
TRBJ2-7 | once | TRBV5-1 | ASSLYSSPGPYEQY
TRBJ2-3 | . | TRBV14 | ASTDGGSGPDTQY
TRBJ2-5 | few | TRBV12-3/TRBV12-4 | ASTGTIKETQY
TRBJ2-5 | . | TRBV12-3/TRBV12-4 | ASSSRQGPTQETQY
TRBJ2-1 | few | TRBV3-1 | ASSQIAGDNNEQF
TRBJ2-7 | few | TRBV7-2 | ASSLALAGADEQY
TRBJ2-7 | few | TRBV12-3/TRBV12-4 | ASSLKGPRVYEQY
TRBJ1-5 | few | TRBV20-1 | SGGEYSNQPQH